This TCR beta chain was retrieved from a study of technical replicates of blood from several donors. TCRdb's table, derived via immunoSEQ multiplex PCR, lists solely in-frame clones and lacks some. Here the sample spans tens of thousands of clones, around 93% being singletons. Germline trimming cut 9 bases from V and 0 bases from J; bases unmatched to any gene: 8. Germline V gives CDR1 SGDLS, CDR2 YYNGEE. The CDR3 sequence is 15 residues long. The sequence was obtained from a human donor in good health. The chain couples TRBV9 to TRBJ1-2; 10 bases align to TRBD1. Input material: T cells isolated from PBMCs. CDR3 in DNA: TGTGCCACCGGGACAGGGGCCGCAGCTAACTATGGCTACACCTTC. It codes for CATGTGAAANYGYTF.